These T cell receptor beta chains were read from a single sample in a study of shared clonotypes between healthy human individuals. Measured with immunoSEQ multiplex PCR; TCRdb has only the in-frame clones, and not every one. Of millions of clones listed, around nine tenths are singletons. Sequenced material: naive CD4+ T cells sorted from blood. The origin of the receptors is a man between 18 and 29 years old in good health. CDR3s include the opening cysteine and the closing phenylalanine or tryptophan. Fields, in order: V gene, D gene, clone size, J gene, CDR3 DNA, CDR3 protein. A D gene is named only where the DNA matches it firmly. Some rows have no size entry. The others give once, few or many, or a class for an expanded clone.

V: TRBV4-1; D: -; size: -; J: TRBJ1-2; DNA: TGCGCCAGCAGCACCGGGACCCAAATGAACTATGGCTACACCTTC; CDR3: CASSTGTQMNYGYTF
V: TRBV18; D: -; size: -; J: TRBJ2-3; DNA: TGTGCCAGCTCACAGGGGGGCACAGATACGCAGTATTTT; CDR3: CASSQGGTDTQYF
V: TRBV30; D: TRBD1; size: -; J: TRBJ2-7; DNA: TGTGCCTGGCAAGGGACAGGGGGCTACGAGCAGTACTTC; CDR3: CAWQGTGGYEQYF
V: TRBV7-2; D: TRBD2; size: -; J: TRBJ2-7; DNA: TGTGCCAGCAGCTCACTTTCTAGGCTCGGGCGGGGGGGCTTCTACGAGCAGTACTTC; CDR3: CASSSLSRLGRGGFYEQYF
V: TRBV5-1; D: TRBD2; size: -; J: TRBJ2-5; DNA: TGCGCCAGCAGCTTGGATTCTAGCGGGAAGGCAGAGACCCAGTACTTC; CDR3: CASSLDSSGKAETQYF
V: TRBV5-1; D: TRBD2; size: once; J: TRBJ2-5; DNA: TGCGCCAGCAGCATGACTAGCGGGGGGGCAGAGGAGACCCAGTACTTC; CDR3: CASSMTSGGAEETQYF
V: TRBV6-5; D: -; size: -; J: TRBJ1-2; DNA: TGTGCCAGCAGTAATACCAGGGGCGGCTACACCTTC; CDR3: CASSNTRGGYTF
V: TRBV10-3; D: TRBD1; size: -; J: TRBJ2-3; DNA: TGTGCCATCAGTGAGTTAGGACAGGGTAGGACAGATACGCAGTATTTT; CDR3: CAISELGQGRTDTQYF
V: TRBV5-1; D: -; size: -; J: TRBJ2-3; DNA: TGCGCCAGCAGCCCCAAGGGACCGGGATCAGGTACGCAGTATTTT; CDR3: CASSPKGPGSGTQYF
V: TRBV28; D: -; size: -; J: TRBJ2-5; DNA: TGTGCCAGCAGTTTAAGTGGGGGGGCCTCTGTGACCCAGTACTTC; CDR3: CASSLSGGASVTQYF
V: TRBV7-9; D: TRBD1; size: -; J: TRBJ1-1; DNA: TGTGCCAGCAGCTGGGGACAGAAGAACACTGAAGCTTTCTTT; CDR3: CASSWGQKNTEAFF
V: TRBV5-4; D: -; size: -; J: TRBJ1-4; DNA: TGTGCCAGCAGCTTAGCAGGGGCGAGTGAAAAACTGTTTTTT; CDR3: CASSLAGASEKLFF
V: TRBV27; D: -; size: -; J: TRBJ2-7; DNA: TGTGCCAGCAGTCCCGACAGCCGCCTCAAGCAGTACTTC; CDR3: CASSPDSRLKQYF
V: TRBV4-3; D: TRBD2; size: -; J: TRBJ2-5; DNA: TGCGCCAGCAGCCAGCTAGCGGGAGGTGGGGAGACCCAGTACTTC; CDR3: CASSQLAGGGETQYF
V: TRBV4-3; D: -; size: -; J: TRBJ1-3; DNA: TGCGCCAGCAGCCAAGAATGGCAGGGTGGGACCATATATTTT; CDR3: CASSQEWQGGTIYF
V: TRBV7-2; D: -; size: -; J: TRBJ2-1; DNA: TGTGCCAGCATCACAAGGACCGCCCCTTACAATGAGCAGTTCTTC; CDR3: CASITRTAPYNEQFF
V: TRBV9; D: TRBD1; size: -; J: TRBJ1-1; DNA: TGTGCCAGCAGCGTCGACAGGGCTACTGAAGCTTTCTTT; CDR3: CASSVDRATEAFF